The 24 T cell receptor beta chains below all came from one sample that was sequenced in a study of neurological immune-mediated disorders. Using its own MiXCR run on the 5' RACE reads, TCRdb lists one record per CDR3 protein. Of about 60,000 distinct CDR3 sequences listed, about 10% are singletons. Regarding time point: longitudinal time-point 1 (baseline). The source material was PBMCs. These receptors were collected from a male donor with HTLV-1-associated myelopathy (HAM/TSP).

This clonotype has at least ten counts. The chain couples TRBV20-1 to TRBJ1-6; D gene ambiguous. Germline V gene data show CDR1 as DFQATT and CDR2 as SNEGSKA (reference sequence). CDR3 length: 17 amino acids. Trimming shortened V by 0 bases and J by 10 bases, and 22 bases separated the two germline ends. CDR3 region: CSARDLFREGLRSPLHF. DNA for the CDR3: TGCAGTGCTAGAGATCTTTTCCGAGAGGGTTTGAGGTCACCCCTCCACTTT.

A few counts support this clonotype. This chain joins TRBV3-1 and TRBJ1-5, with 8 bases fitting TRBD1. Germline V gene data show CDR1 as LGHDT and CDR2 as YNNKEL (reference sequence). The CDR3 length is 15 residues. Unmatched junction bases numbered 5, after V lost 1 base and J lost 6 bases. In DNA, the CDR3 is TGTGCCAGCAGCCAAGTGACAGGGGCGGGTCAGCCCCAGCATTTT. This encodes CASSQVTGAGQPQHF.

This clonotype occurred many times. The chain links TRBV4-1 to TRBJ1-1, with D perhaps matching TRBD1 (6 bases). The CDR3 has 19 amino acids. CDR1 and CDR2 (germline): MGHRA, YSYEKL. The V end was cut by 1 base, the J end by 5 bases, with 26 bases between. The CDR3 spells CASSQGRGQSQRHGTEAFF. CDR3 DNA sequence: TGCGCCAGCAGCCAAGGCCGCGGACAGAGCCAGAGACATGGGACTGAAGCTTTCTTT.

This clonotype was found many times. The chain combines TRBV7-2 with TRBJ1-5; D gene unclear. CDR1 and CDR2 from the germline V gene are SGHTA and FQGNSA. Trimming removed 0 bases from V and 1 base from J, with 7 bases in between. This CDR3 contains 15 residues. CDR3 protein: CASSLARLSNQPQHF. Written as DNA, the CDR3 is TGTGCCAGCAGCTTAGCGCGTCTCAGCAATCAGCCCCAGCATTTT.

This clonotype was counted ten times or more. The chain has TRBV7-2 and TRBJ1-4, with D possibly TRBD1 on 5 matching bases. CDR1 and CDR2 from the germline V gene are SGHTA and FQGNSA. The V gene lost 1 base and the J gene lost 8 bases, with 14 bases spanning the gap. CDR3 length equals 15 residues. CDR3: CASSLEGTSGEKLFF. As DNA, the CDR3 is TGTGCCAGCAGCTTAGAGGGTACATCAGGGGAAAAACTGTTTTTT.

The V and J genes are TRBV7-6 and TRBJ2-6, with D possibly TRBD1 on 5 matching bases. Germline V gene sequence: CDR1 SGHVS, CDR2 FNYEAQ. This CDR3 is 17 amino acids long. Trimming pared 2 bases from V and 4 bases from J, leaving 15 bases between. CDR3 bases: TGTGCCAGCAGCTTACTTCATAGGGGAATGGGGGCCAACGTCCTGACTTTC. It translates to CASSLLHRGMGANVLTF.

This clonotype was recorded at least ten times. The chain combines TRBV5-1 with TRBJ2-1, with D perhaps matching TRBD1 (6 bases). Germline CDR1 reads SGHRS; CDR2 reads YFSETQ. V lost 4 bases and J 7 bases, leaving 9 bases between the germline ends. The CDR3 covers 12 residues. CDR3 sequence (DNA): TGCGCCAGCAGCGTACAGGGTAATGAGCAGTTCTTC. Amino acid sequence: CASSVQGNEQFF.

This clonotype was observed at least ten times. The chain recombines TRBV5-1 with TRBJ2-5; D might be TRBD2 (5 bases). Trimming removed 4 bases at V and 5 bases at J, with 18 bases between. The CDR3 is made up of 15 amino acids. Germline V gene data show CDR1 as SGHRS and CDR2 as YFSETQ. The CDR3 nucleotides read TGCGCCAGCAGCGTACGTACGGGATTAGGGGAGACCCAGTACTTC. This encodes CASSVRTGLGETQYF.

This clonotype was seen repeatedly, ten times or more. The rearrangement joins TRBV10-3 to TRBJ2-3; D possibly corresponds to TRBD2 (5 bases). Germline assignment: CDR1 ENHRY and CDR2 SYGVKD. Trimming took 3 bases from V and 10 from J, leaving 17 bases between them. The CDR3 length is 14 residues. CDR3 sequence: CAISDLSGVAPQYF. The DNA of the CDR3 is TGTGCCATCAGTGACCTATCCGGGGTAGCTCCGCAGTATTTT.

This clonotype came up many times. The chain combines TRBV5-5 with TRBJ2-1, with D maybe TRBD1 (5 bases). The V end lost 0 bases, the J end lost 7 bases, and 11 bases lay between the germline ends. Germline V gene sequence: CDR1 SGHKS, CDR2 YYEKEE (reference sequence). The CDR3 loop spans 14 amino acids. The DNA of the CDR3 is TGTGCCAGCAGCTTGGGAGACAGTCCTAATGAGCAGTTCTTC. Protein product: CASSLGDSPNEQFF.

This clonotype was picked up many times. The chain has TRBV5-6 and TRBJ2-7; no clear D gene. The germline V gene encodes CDR1 SGHDT and CDR2 YYEEEE. CDR3 length: 14 amino acids. V was clipped by 0 bases and J by 0 bases, with 7 bases between them. CDR3 nucleotide sequence: TGTGCCAGCAGCTTGGATGTCGACTCCTACGAGCAGTACTTC. Amino acid sequence: CASSLDVDSYEQYF.

The chain employs TRBV2 and TRBJ2-3; 8 bases match TRBD1. After removal of 3 bases from V and 5 bases from J, the junction contained 1 base not matched to a gene. The CDR3 spans 13 residues. Germline V gene data show CDR1 as SNHLY and CDR2 as FYNNEI. CDR3 residues: CASSDRGLDTQYF. CDR3 nucleotide sequence: TGTGCCAGCAGTGACAGGGGGCTAGATACGCAGTATTTT.

This clonotype was seen repeatedly, ten times or more. The chain recombines TRBV28 with TRBJ2-1, with D possibly TRBD2 on 6 matching bases. With 4 bases removed from V and 10 bases from J, the gap between germline ends came to 14 bases. Per germline, CDR1 MDHEN and CDR2 SYDVKM. The length of the CDR3 is 13 residues. The DNA for the CDR3 is TGTGCCAGCAGTTCCCCCGAGGGGAGGGAGCAGTTCTTC. Translation: CASSSPEGREQFF.

This clonotype was seen repeatedly, ten times or more. The chain has TRBV29-1 and TRBJ2-3; tentatively, D is TRBD1 or TRBD2 (5 bases each). The CDR3 totals 16 residues. CDR1 is SQVTM, CDR2 ANQGSEA, per germline. V was cut by 7 bases and J by 3 bases, with 23 bases left in between. This chain's CDR3 is CSGNRDGKDLTDTQYF. CDR3 nucleotides: TGCAGCGGCAACCGGGACGGGAAAGACCTAACAGATACGCAGTATTTT.

In regard to this clonotype: This may be a read error: a much more frequent sequence differs by one nucleotide. The rearrangement joins TRBV2 to TRBJ1-2; 9 bases line up with TRBD1. The germline CDR1 and CDR2 sequences are SNHLY and FYNNEI. CDR3 size: 15 residues. V was pared by 10 bases and J by 5 bases, with 14 bases of the junction left unmatched. The CDR3 region is CANRGTGGRGYGYTF. CDR3 in DNA: TGTGCCAACAGGGGCACAGGGGGCCGGGGATATGGCTACACCTTC.

This clonotype has a count of ten or more. One end of the junction varies from germline; a read error may be responsible. The chain is built from TRBV6-6 and TRBJ1-3; D may be TRBD1 (6 bases). The V gene's germline CDR1 is MNHNY and CDR2 SVGAGI (reference sequence). The CDR3 totals 14 residues. CDR3: CASTYNRAGNTIYF. CDR3 nucleotides: TGTGCCAGCACTTACAACAGGGCTGGAAACACCATATATTTT.

This clonotype was recorded at least ten times. The V and J genes are TRBV4-2 and TRBJ1-4; 10 nucleotides agree with TRBD1. From germline, CDR1 is LGHNA and CDR2 YNFKEQ. The CDR3 totals 15 residues. Trimming took 5 bases from V and 7 from J; bases not matched to a gene: 7. Written as DNA, the CDR3 is TGTGCCAGCAGCGACCAGGACAGGGGGGGTGAAAAACTGTTTTTT. This codes for CASSDQDRGGEKLFF.

This clonotype has ten or more counts. The V and J genes are TRBV4-3 and TRBJ2-3, with D unclear. Germline lookup yields CDR1 LGHNA and CDR2 YSLEER. There are 12 residues in the CDR3. V shed 1 base and J shed 5 bases, with 4 bases lying between them. CDR3 sequence: CASSQGQDTQYF. The DNA for the CDR3 is TGCGCCAGCAGCCAAGGACAAGATACGCAGTATTTT.

This clonotype was observed many times. The chain couples TRBV20-1 to TRBJ1-5; D is uncertain. There are 14 residues in the CDR3. Germline CDR1 and CDR2: DFQATT and SNEGSKA (reference sequence). V was trimmed by 2 bases and J by 5 bases, leaving 13 bases between them. The CDR3 spells CSARMLSTHQPQHF. The CDR3 nucleotides read TGCAGTGCTAGAATGTTGTCAACCCATCAGCCCCAGCATTTT.

This clonotype was detected many times. The V gene is TRBV5-8, the J gene TRBJ1-2; D gene uncertain. Deletions cut 2 bases from V and 3 bases from J, with 11 bases between. Per germline, CDR1 SGHTS and CDR2 YDEGEE. CDR3 length: 14 residues. The DNA of the CDR3 is TGTGCCAGCAGCTTTGTAGGGAACGACTATGGCTACACCTTC. Translating gives CASSFVGNDYGYTF.

This clonotype has at least ten counts. The rearrangement joins TRBV20-1 to TRBJ2-7; tentative D call: TRBD1 (5 bases). The CDR3 runs to 14 residues. Trimming pared 4 bases from V and 3 bases from J, leaving 16 bases between. Germline CDR1 DFQATT, CDR2 SNEGSKA (reference sequence). The chain's CDR3 is CSATDSKGLYEQYF. For the CDR3, the DNA is TGCAGTGCTACCGACAGTAAAGGCCTCTACGAGCAGTACTTC.

This clonotype was counted at least ten times. The rearrangement uses TRBV5-1 and TRBJ2-7; TRBD2 agrees at 11 bases. Germline V gene lookup returns CDR1 SGHRS and CDR2 YFSETQ. The CDR3 spans 14 residues. With 0 bases clipped from V and 7 bases from J, the junction kept 3 bases outside the gene matches. CDR3 in amino acids: CASSLGLAGQEQYF. DNA of the CDR3: TGCGCCAGCAGCTTGGGACTAGCGGGACAAGAGCAGTACTTC.

Many counts were recorded for this clonotype. The CDR3: CSARVSRRGPGNQPQHF. The DNA for the CDR3 is TGCAGTGCTAGAGTTTCGCGACGGGGGCCTGGCAATCAGCCCCAGCATTTT. V gene TRBV20-1 combines with J gene TRBJ1-5; a weak D match, TRBD1 (6 bases). CDR1 and CDR2 (germline): DFQATT, SNEGSKA (reference sequence). V was clipped by 1 base and J by 2 bases, with 18 bases between them. CDR3 size: 17 residues.

This clonotype was counted ten times or more. The rearrangement uses TRBV20-1 and TRBJ2-1; D gene uncertain. CDR3 size: 14 residues. V was pared by 4 bases and J by 2 bases, with 12 bases between. CDR1 and CDR2 from the germline V gene are DFQATT and SNEGSKA (reference sequence). The CDR3 nucleotides are TGCAGTGCTACTCGGCAATCCCCCTACAATGAGCAGTTCTTC. Its translation is CSATRQSPYNEQFF.